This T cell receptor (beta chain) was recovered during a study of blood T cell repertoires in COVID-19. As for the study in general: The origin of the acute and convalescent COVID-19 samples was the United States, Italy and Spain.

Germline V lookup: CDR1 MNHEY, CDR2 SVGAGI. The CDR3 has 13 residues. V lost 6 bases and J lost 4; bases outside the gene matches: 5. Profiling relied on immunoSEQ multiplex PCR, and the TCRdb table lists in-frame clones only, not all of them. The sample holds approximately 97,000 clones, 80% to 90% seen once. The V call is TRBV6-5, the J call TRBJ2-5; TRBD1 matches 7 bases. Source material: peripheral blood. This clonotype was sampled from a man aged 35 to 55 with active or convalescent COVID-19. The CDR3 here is CASSSTGRETQYF. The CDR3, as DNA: TGTGCCAGCAGCTCGACAGGGCGAGAGACCCAGTACTTC.